The subject of this entry is one T cell receptor beta chain. Its antigen specificity is not known. No quality values exist for individual bases; no much larger clone is one base distant. The label giving this sample's time point can be read as: baseline before first vaccination. Vaccinee samples came from UK trials COV001 and COV002, including a single-blind randomized controlled phase 2/3 trial of AZD1222 (ChAdOx1 nCoV-19) in healthy adults. For TCRbeta chain sequencing, PBMC samples were collected from trial participants at day 0 and at day 28 after the second dose. This entry is derived from a study of T cell responses to AZD1222 COVID-19 vaccine (dated by TCRdb to about 2021). For the wider study: AZD1222 recipients whose second dose came at about 4 weeks and those whose second dose came at about 12 weeks were combined into one group, since spike-specific TCR depth and breadth did not differ between the two schedules. TCR sequencing covered 230 or so trial participants: 200 to 210 given two doses of AZD1222 and 26 given two doses of MenACWY control vaccine. Trial participants were enrolled into age subgroups of 18-55, 56-69 and 70-plus years, which contained about 150, 28 and 57 TCR-sequenced participants, respectively. Study-wide findings and limitations: Because no day 14 peak-response samples were available, repertoires were characterized only after the peak T cell response. Participants were mostly white British and included more females than males, and it was suggested by the authors that clonal diversity may have been underestimated. Nearly half of unique spike-specific TCRs reportedly recognized epitopes outside regions mutated in the B.1.351 and B.1.1.7 variants. Spike-specific TCR breadth and depth rose significantly after two AZD1222 doses compared with day 0 and with MenACWY recipients. In the small 56-69-year group, the increase in depth fell short of significance, most likely because of low power. CD4 TCRs associated with the vaccine covered the entire spike protein, and the dominant responses were in regions 160-218 and 743-854. Conclusions about previously exposed vaccinees are limited because only a handful of AZD1222 recipients were SARS-CoV-2 seropositive at baseline.

The CDR3 regions of human TCRbeta chains were analyzed by immunosequencing. As for the authors' bioinformatics: TCRs in the repertoires were compared against a reference library of SARS-CoV-2-specific TCRs that had been generated with the MIRA antigen-specificity platform. Breadth was defined as the fraction of unique TCRs that were SARS-CoV-2-associated, and depth was defined as the fraction of total T cells that were SARS-CoV-2-associated. Using the MIRA data, each spike-specific TCR was assigned both to the spike region to which the TCR was reactive and to a CD4 or CD8 class. Log10-transformed breadth and depth values were compared by one-way ANOVA with Sidak's multiple comparisons tests. TCRdb's version of the immuneACCESS table is confined to in-frame rearrangements and falls short of the full clone set. An unresolved V gene accounts for under half of the shortfall where checked; the remainder is of unknown origin. The DNA gave D and trimming, while V, J and clone size come from that table. The sample includes over 110,000 clones, with more than 85% observed a single time. Of the sample, around 5.4% falls within the top ten clones.

The CDR3 numbers 17 residues from cysteine through phenylalanine. Only the CDR3 part of the read is kept: 51 bases, read in frame from the first base. Clipping removes 5 bases from V and 0 bases from J, with 6 as the unmatched junction base count. In the germline V gene (reference sequence), CDR1 corresponds to SEHNR and CDR2 to FQNEAQ. The rearranged segments are TRBV7-9 and TRBJ1-5; 11 middle bases align to TRBD1. This specimen consisted of peripheral blood, obtained on day 0 of AZD1222 vaccination. This receptor was obtained from an adult in good health. At the DNA level, the sequence is TGTGCCAGCAGCCCGGGACAGGGGGTTTATAGCAATCAGCCCCAGCATTTT. Its protein product is CASSPGQGVYSNQPQHF.